The 28 T cell receptor beta chains below all came from one sample that was sequenced in a study of blood T cell repertoires in COVID-19. The table came from immunoSEQ multiplex PCR; TCRdb's copy has only in-frame clones and leaves some out. The data contain 200,000 or so clones, approximately 83% of them singletons. Specimen: PBMCs or T cells enriched from blood (not recorded which). These receptors came from a middle-aged man who had recovered from COVID-19.

The chain carries TRBV10-3 and TRBJ1-4; 8 bases map to TRBD1. The germline CDR1 and CDR2 sequences are ENHRY and SYGVKD. The CDR3 is 15 amino acids. V shed 5 bases and J 6 bases; nucleotides not matched to a gene: 8. The CDR3 DNA sequence: TGTGCCATCAGTCCGAACAGGGGGGGATATGAAAAACTGTTTTTT. This translates into CAISPNRGGYEKLFF.

This chain connects TRBV28 to TRBJ2-1, with D possibly being TRBD1 (6 bases). V was clipped by 5 bases and J by 8 bases, with 16 bases between them. In germline, CDR1 is MDHEN, CDR2 SYDVKM. CDR3 length equals 14 residues. The chain's CDR3 is CASSPGQSRDEQFF. The CDR3 DNA follows: TGTGCCAGCAGTCCGGGACAAAGCAGGGATGAGCAGTTCTTC.

The chain carries TRBV3-1 (or the pseudogene TRBV3-2) and TRBJ2-2; D may be TRBD2 (5 bases). CDR1 is LGHDT, CDR2 YNNKEL, per germline (reference sequence). Trimming shortened V by 2 bases and J by 1 base, and 8 bases separated the two germline ends. The CDR3 is made up of 15 amino acids. The DNA of the CDR3 is TGTGCCAGCAGCCAACGGGGAAGGAACACCGGGGAGCTGTTTTTT. It codes for CASSQRGRNTGELFF.

In its sample, this clone was seen once. The V and J genes are TRBV6-6 and TRBJ1-2; TRBD1 might be the D (5 bases). CDR1 is MNHNY and CDR2 is SVGAGI in the germline V gene (reference sequence). The length of the CDR3 is 13 residues. V lost 5 bases, J lost 4 bases, and 11 bases lay in between. The chain's CDR3 is CASSNQGGYGYTF. The CDR3 bases are TGTGCCAGCAGTAACCAGGGAGGCTATGGCTACACCTTC.

The V and J genes are TRBV6-5 and TRBJ2-7; 10 nucleotides line up with TRBD1. The trim removed 6 bases at V and 7 bases at J, leaving 9 bases unmatched. Germline V gene sequence: CDR1 MNHEY, CDR2 SVGAGI. The CDR3 sequence is 14 residues long. CDR3 loop: CASSRQGALWEQYF. The DNA for the CDR3 is TGTGCCAGCAGCCGACAGGGGGCGCTTTGGGAGCAGTACTTC.

The chain employs TRBV5-4 and TRBJ1-1, with D tentatively TRBD1 (6 bases). The CDR3 is 14 amino acids. V was shortened by 4 bases and J by 1 base, with 11 bases between the two germline ends. Germline V gives CDR1 SGHNT, CDR2 YYREEE (reference sequence). The CDR3 bases are TGTGCCAGCAGCCTACGGACAGAGAACACTGAAGCTTTCTTT. Protein product: CASSLRTENTEAFF.

The chain uses TRBV7-2 and TRBJ1-1; 8 bases match TRBD1. The CDR3 runs to 14 residues. The germline CDR1 and CDR2 sequences are SGHTA and FQGNSA. The V and J ends lost 5 bases and 5 bases, in that order; junction bases with no gene match: 7. As DNA, the CDR3 is TGTGCCAGCAGCCCACAGGGGGTTGGGACTGAAGCTTTCTTT. Translated, it gives CASSPQGVGTEAFF.

The chain carries TRBV9 and TRBJ2-7; 8 positions agree with TRBD1. The CDR3 extends over 12 amino acids. The V gene end was trimmed by 3 bases and the J gene end by 8 bases; junction bases not matched to a gene: 4. Germline assignment: CDR1 SGDLS and CDR2 YYNGEE. The CDR3 nucleotides read TGTGCCAGCAGCGGACAGGGGAGGCAGCAGTACTTC. Protein: CASSGQGRQQYF.

This clone was counted a single time. This sequence joins TRBV12-3 or TRBV12-4 and TRBJ2-1, with TRBD2 as a possible D gene (5 bases). V lost 6 bases and J lost 4, with 10 bases in between. The CDR3 is 13 amino acids. The CDR3 nucleotides read TGTGCCAGCAGCAGGACTTCTTACAATGAGCAGTTCTTC. Its translation is CASSRTSYNEQFF.

The V gene is TRBV29-1, the J gene TRBJ2-7; 8 nucleotides align to TRBD2. CDR1 is SQVTM, CDR2 ANQGSEA, per germline. There are 14 residues in the CDR3. The junction had 9 bases not matched to a gene; V was cut back by 6 bases and J by 2 bases. The CDR3 sequence: CSVSTSGLPYEQYF. In DNA, the CDR3 is TGCAGCGTGTCCACTAGCGGCCTCCCCTACGAGCAGTACTTC.

The V gene is TRBV25-1, the J gene TRBJ2-7; D may be TRBD1 (6 bases). This CDR3 comprises 15 residues. CDR1 MGHDK and CDR2 SYGVNS come from the germline V gene. V was pared by 4 bases and J by 1 base, with 14 bases between. In DNA, the CDR3 is TGTGCCAGCAGTGGGAAGACAGGTGGGTCCTACGAGCAGTACTTC. Translation: CASSGKTGGSYEQYF.

The V gene is TRBV24-1, the J gene TRBJ2-3, with 10 positions matching TRBD1. The CDR3 is made up of 17 amino acids. The germline gives CDR1 KGHDR, CDR2 SFDVKD. Trimming took 4 bases from V and 4 from J; bases not matched to a gene: 10. The CDR3 loop is CATSDLPGTGAPDTQYF. The CDR3 DNA is TGTGCCACCAGTGACTTACCTGGGACAGGGGCTCCAGATACGCAGTATTTT.

The chain carries TRBV2 and TRBJ1-5; D gene unclear. V was shortened by 2 bases and J by 8 bases, with 7 bases between the two germline ends. This CDR3 comprises 12 residues. In germline, CDR1 is SNHLY, CDR2 FYNNEI. DNA of the CDR3: TGTGCCAGCAGTGAATATTATAAGCCCCAGCATTTT. Translating gives CASSEYYKPQHF.

The genes are TRBV6-5 and TRBJ1-2; 12 positions agree with TRBD1. Looked up from germline, CDR1 is MNHEY and CDR2 is SVGAGI. CDR3 length equals 16 residues. V lost 2 bases to trimming and J lost 7 bases; unmatched junction nucleotides: 8. CDR3 in amino acids: CASSYPPGQGAFGYTF. The CDR3 nucleotides read TGTGCCAGCAGTTACCCCCCGGGACAGGGGGCCTTTGGCTACACCTTC.

V usage is TRBV7-6 and J usage is TRBJ1-4; D gene ambiguous. The ends were cut back, 0 bases at V and 0 bases at J, with 14 bases in the middle. The CDR3 extends over 18 amino acids. Germline CDR1 reads SGHVS; CDR2 reads FNYEAQ. The CDR3 sequence: CASSLAVQAIATNEKLFF. The CDR3 bases are TGTGCCAGCAGCTTAGCGGTCCAGGCAATTGCAACTAATGAAAAACTGTTTTTT. Variable domain in full (rest from reference TRBV7-6 and TRBJ1-4): GAGVSQSPRYKVTKRGQDVALRCDPISGHVSLYWYRQALGQGPEFLTYFNYEAQQDKSGLPNDRFSAERPEGSISTLTIQRTEQRDSAMYRCASSLAVQAIATNEKLFFGSGTQLSVL.

CDR3 nucleotide sequence: TGTGCCAGCAGCTTGGACAGGGGCGACGGTTCACCCCTCCACTTT. Amino acid sequence: CASSLDRGDGSPLHF. The chain links TRBV7-6 to TRBJ1-6; 9 positions agree with TRBD1. Germline V gene data show CDR1 as SGHVS and CDR2 as FNYEAQ. The CDR3 contains 15 residues. V lost 3 bases, J lost 9 bases, and 6 bases stayed unmatched.

The chain is built from TRBV15 and TRBJ1-1, with D hard to call. V was clipped by 1 base and J by 4 bases, with 13 bases between them. Per the germline V gene, CDR1 is LNHNV and CDR2 is YYDKDF (reference sequence). This CDR3 is 15 amino acids long. The CDR3 region is CATSRAAGGGTEAFF. CDR3 nucleotide sequence: TGTGCCACCAGCAGAGCTGCGGGAGGAGGCACTGAAGCTTTCTTT.

J is TRBJ2-4 and V is TRBV27; TRBD1 might be the D (6 bases). V lost 6 bases and J 4 bases, leaving 16 bases between the germline ends. The CDR3 extends over 15 amino acids. Germline values: CDR1 MNHEY, CDR2 SMNVEV (reference sequence). CDR3 sequence (DNA): TGTGCCAGCAGCTCCCACAGGGATGGGAAAAACATTCAGTACTTC. Translation gives CASSSHRDGKNIQYF.

The chain has TRBV5-1 and TRBJ1-1; maybe TRBD1 (5 bases). Trimming shortened V by 0 bases and J by 4 bases, and 13 bases separated the two germline ends. The CDR3 loop spans 15 amino acids. Germline V gene sequence: CDR1 SGHRS, CDR2 YFSETQ. CDR3 loop: CASSLAPGESTEAFF. The CDR3 nucleotides read TGCGCCAGCAGCTTGGCTCCGGGGGAGAGCACTGAAGCTTTCTTT. The full variable domain, in which reference TRBV5-1 and TRBJ1-1 provide the parts outside the CDR3, is KAGVTQTPRYLIKTRGQQVTLSCSPISGHRSVSWYQQTPGQGLQFLFEYFSETQRNKGNFPGRFSGRQFSNSRSEMNVSTLELGDSALYLCASSLAPGESTEAFFGQGTRLTVV.

The genes are TRBV10-3 and TRBJ1-2; 8 positions agree with TRBD1. V was pared by 4 bases and J by 6 bases, with 4 bases of the junction left unmatched. The germline gives CDR1 ENHRY, CDR2 SYGVKD. The CDR3 length is 13 residues. CDR3 sequence: CAISVTGVNGYTF. The CDR3, as DNA: TGTGCCATCAGTGTGACAGGGGTGAATGGCTACACCTTC.

The rearrangement joins TRBV27 to TRBJ2-2; TRBD2 matches at 7 bases. CDR3 length: 16 amino acids. J gave up 7 bases and V 2 bases, and 10 bases lay outside the gene matches. CDR1 is MNHEY, CDR2 SMNVEV, per germline (reference sequence). The CDR3 spells CASSLDGGRIGGELFF. The DNA of the CDR3 is TGTGCCAGCAGTTTAGACGGGGGGAGGATCGGCGGGGAGCTGTTTTTT.

CDR3 coding DNA: TGCGCCAGCAGCCGACAATTACAGGGGGCTCAAGGTGAAAAACTGTTTTTT. This sequence encodes CASSRQLQGAQGEKLFF. The chain is built from TRBV5-1 and TRBJ1-4, with TRBD1 identical over 9 bases. V lost 4 bases, J lost 7 bases, and 14 bases stayed unmatched. The CDR3 has 17 residues. Germline assignment: CDR1 SGHRS and CDR2 YFSETQ.

This chain uses TRBV5-1 with TRBJ2-2, with D hard to call. Trimming pared 0 bases from V and 7 bases from J, leaving 13 bases between. The CDR3 spans 15 residues. Germline CDR1 SGHRS, CDR2 YFSETQ. The CDR3 sequence is CASSLATQTGGELFF. The CDR3 coding sequence is TGCGCCAGCAGCTTGGCCACTCAAACGGGCGGGGAGCTGTTTTTT.

The V call is TRBV5-8, the J call TRBJ2-7, with 9 positions matching TRBD1. Germline V CDR1 and CDR2: SGHTS, YDEGEE. Trimming took 5 bases from V and 3 from J; bases not matched to a gene: 9. The CDR3 spans 15 residues. CDR3 amino acids: CASSLTGGSSYEQYF. In nucleotides, the CDR3 is TGTGCCAGCAGTTTAACAGGGGGCTCTAGCTACGAGCAGTACTTC.

The chain employs TRBV5-6 and TRBJ2-7; perhaps TRBD1 as D (5 bases). The germline V gene encodes CDR1 SGHDT and CDR2 YYEEEE. Trimming removed 1 base at V and 5 bases at J, with 10 bases between. This CDR3 has 13 amino acids. In DNA, the CDR3 is TGTGCCAGCAGCTTGTTTTACAGGAACGAGCAGTACTTC. Translated: CASSLFYRNEQYF.

The chain joins TRBV29-1 to TRBJ1-1; D not certain. The CDR3 contains 13 residues. Germline V gives CDR1 SQVTM, CDR2 ANQGSEA. V was clipped by 4 bases and J by 1 base, with 10 bases between them. CDR3 loop: CSVVESGNTEAFF. CDR3 DNA: TGCAGCGTTGTGGAATCAGGGAACACTGAAGCTTTCTTT.

This clone has only a few counts. This sequence joins TRBV5-1 and TRBJ1-3; D call uncertain. The V gene lost 4 bases and the J gene lost 2 bases, with 13 bases spanning the gap. CDR1 SGHRS and CDR2 YFSETQ come from the germline V gene. There are 15 residues in the CDR3. CDR3 sequence: CASSPGQTTGNTIYF. The DNA for the CDR3 is TGCGCCAGCAGCCCTGGGCAAACCACTGGAAACACCATATATTTT.

The chain links TRBV3-1 (or the pseudogene TRBV3-2) to TRBJ2-7; D may be TRBD2 (5 bases). The CDR3 is made up of 11 amino acids. Germline lookup yields CDR1 LGHDT and CDR2 YNNKEL (reference sequence). The germline V and J ends were trimmed by 2 bases and 7 bases, with 6 bases remaining between them. CDR3 protein: CASSQPGEQYF. Written as DNA, the CDR3 is TGTGCCAGCAGCCAACCGGGGGAGCAGTACTTC.